This TCR beta chain derives from a study of early T cells in non-severe SARS-CoV-2 infection. Germline assignment: CDR1 SGHTA and CDR2 FQGNSA. V lost 2 bases, J lost 0 bases, and 11 bases lay in between. This CDR3 is 16 amino acids long. Individual cDNA molecules were tagged with unique molecular identifiers. TCRdb reprocessed the 5' RACE reads via MiXCR and lists one record per CDR3 protein. The table has approximately 65,000 distinct CDR3 sequences, under 13% seen once. This clonotype came up a few times. The genes are TRBV7-2 and TRBJ2-4; unclear D gene. Sequencing input: whole blood. The clonotype comes from an adult who was a healthcare worker with PCR-confirmed SARS-CoV-2 infection or an uninfected control (not recorded which). The CDR3 sequence: CASSLYSLLAKNIQYF. Here the CDR3 DNA reads TGTGCCAGCAGCTTATACTCCCTGCTAGCCAAAAACATTCAGTACTTC.